This T cell receptor (beta chain) was documented in a study of T cells in localized non-small cell lung cancer. There are 13 residues in the CDR3. Here immunoSEQ multiplex PCR was the method, and the copy in TCRdb shows in-frame clones only, minus some. The profile shows around 30,000 clones, approximately 86% of them singletons. This TCR was recovered from a male donor older than 55 with stage I lung adenocarcinoma. This rearrangement joins TRBV21-1 to TRBJ2-3; the table's D call, TRBD2, was not checked against the DNA. TRBV21-1 counts as a pseudogene. This sample comprised peripheral blood, obtained before any cancer treatment. The DNA for the CDR3 is TGTGCCAGCCCCCCGGGGGGCACAGATACGCAGTATTTT. As protein: CASPPGGTDTQYF.